A single sample gave rise to the 3 T cell receptor beta chains below, sequenced in a study of T cell responses to AZD1222 COVID-19 vaccine. Here immunoSEQ multiplex PCR was the method, and the copy in TCRdb shows in-frame clones only, minus some. The table records approximately 210,000 clones, 91% of them present only once. Sequenced material: peripheral blood, taken 28 days after the second AZD1222 dose. The receptors shown here come from an adult who received the AZD1222 COVID-19 vaccine.

The chain couples TRBV5-4 to TRBJ2-1, with 7 bases lining up with TRBD1. In germline, CDR1 is SGHNT, CDR2 YYREEE (reference sequence). The CDR3 spans 13 residues. Unmatched junction bases numbered 7, after V lost 4 bases and J lost 9 bases. The CDR3, as DNA: TGTGCCAGCAGCAGGGACAGTTTGGGTGAGCAGTTCTTC. Its protein product is CASSRDSLGEQFF.

As to this clone: A read error may produce the germline difference seen at one junction end. The CDR3 coding sequence is TGTGCCAGCAGCTTAGCGGCGGGGACCAAGTACTTC. Translated: CASSLAAGTKYF. The chain couples TRBV7-8 to TRBJ2-5; tentative D call: TRBD2 (6 bases). CDR1 and CDR2 from the germline V gene are SGHVS and FQNEAQ. This CDR3 is 12 amino acids long.

The gene calls are TRBV24-1 and TRBJ2-7; D perhaps matches TRBD2 (6 bases). Germline values: CDR1 KGHDR, CDR2 SFDVKD. This CDR3 contains 14 residues. The ends were cut back, 8 bases at V and 2 bases at J, with 15 bases in the middle. The CDR3 DNA sequence: TGTGCCACCAAGGGCGGGGCGGGAACCTACGAGCAGTACTTC. It is translated as CATKGGAGTYEQYF.